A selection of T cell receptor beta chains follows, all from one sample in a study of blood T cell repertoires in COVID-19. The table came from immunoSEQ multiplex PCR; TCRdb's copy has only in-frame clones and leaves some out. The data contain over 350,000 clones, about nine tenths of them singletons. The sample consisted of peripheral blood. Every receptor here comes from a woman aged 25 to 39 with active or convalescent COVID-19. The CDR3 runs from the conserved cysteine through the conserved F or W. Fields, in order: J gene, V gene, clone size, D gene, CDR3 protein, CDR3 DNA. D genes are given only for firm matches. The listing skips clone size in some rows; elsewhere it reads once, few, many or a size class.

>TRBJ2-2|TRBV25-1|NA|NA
CASSAVLGAGELFF
TGTGCCAGCAGTGCCGTATTGGGCGCCGGGGAGCTGTTTTTT
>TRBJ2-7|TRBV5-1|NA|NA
CASSLALGDEQYF
TGCGCCAGCAGCTTGGCCTTGGGCGACGAGCAGTACTTC
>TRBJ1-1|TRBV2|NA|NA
CASSEQAANTEAFF
TGTGCCAGCAGTGAACAGGCTGCGAACACTGAAGCTTTCTTT
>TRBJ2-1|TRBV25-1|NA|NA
CAYGESALYNEQFF
TGTGCCTACGGGGAATCCGCCCTTTACAATGAGCAGTTCTTC
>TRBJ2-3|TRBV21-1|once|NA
CASSKRWGQDADTQYF
TGTGCCAGCAGCAAACGGTGGGGACAGGACGCAGATACGCAGTATTTT
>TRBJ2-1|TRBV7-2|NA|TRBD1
CASSLWTGADEQFF
TGTGCCAGCAGCTTGTGGACAGGGGCCGATGAGCAGTTCTTC
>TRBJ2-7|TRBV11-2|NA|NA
CASSIGVRTGEQYF
TGTGCCAGCAGCATCGGGGTCAGGACGGGGGAGCAGTACTTC
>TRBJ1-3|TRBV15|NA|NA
CATSRDGPEQENTSGNTIYF
TGTGCCACCAGCAGAGATGGGCCAGAACAAGAAAACACCTCTGGAAACACCATATATTTT
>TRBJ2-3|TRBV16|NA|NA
CASSHFGRSTDTQYF
TGTGCCAGCAGCCATTTCGGCAGGTCCACAGATACGCAGTATTTT
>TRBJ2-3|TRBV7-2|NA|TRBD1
CASSTTGTGGPRTDTQYF
TGTGCCAGCAGTACAACCGGGACAGGGGGCCCTCGTACAGATACGCAGTATTTT